The following is a T cell receptor beta chain sequence with its context. The antigen is not known. Quantitative 5'-RACE with molecular barcodes was used to make the TCR beta libraries. TCRdb itself ran the 5' RACE reads through MiXCR, one entry per CDR3 protein. The sample contains more than 250,000 distinct CDR3 sequences, roughly 10% of which appear only once. The sample comes from a study of CD8 T cells in ankylosing spondylitis. The study, taken as a whole, reports: Peripheral blood samples showed relatively rare disease-linked clones, and these clones were CD8+.

The CDR3 sequence is 13 residues long. V was trimmed by 5 bases and J by 10 bases, leaving 12 bases between them. What was sequenced was blood, either unsorted or a sorted T cell fraction (not recorded which). The chain has TRBV12-3 or TRBV12-4 and TRBJ1-6, with D perhaps TRBD1 (5 bases). The source of this sequence is a female donor with ankylosing spondylitis or in good health (not recorded which). The chain's CDR3 is CASSIGGSSPLHF. The CDR3 DNA follows: TGTGCCAGCAGTATCGGGGGAAGCTCACCCCTCCACTTT.